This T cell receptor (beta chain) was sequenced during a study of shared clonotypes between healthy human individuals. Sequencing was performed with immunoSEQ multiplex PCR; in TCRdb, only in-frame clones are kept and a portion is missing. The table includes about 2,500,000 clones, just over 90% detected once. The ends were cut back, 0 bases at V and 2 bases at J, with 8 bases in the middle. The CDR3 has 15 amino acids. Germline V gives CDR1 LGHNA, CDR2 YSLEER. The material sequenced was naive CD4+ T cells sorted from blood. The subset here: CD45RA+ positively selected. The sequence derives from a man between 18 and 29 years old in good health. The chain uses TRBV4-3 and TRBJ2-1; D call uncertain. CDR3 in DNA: TGCGCCAGCAGCCAAGAGCCAGGACCCTACAATGAGCAGTTCTTC. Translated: CASSQEPGPYNEQFF.